The following is a T cell receptor (beta chain) sequence with its context. Its antigen is not yet known. Nothing much larger sits one base from this clone, and base qualities are not available. In total, about 650 healthy bone marrow donors made up the cohort. All cohort members were sampled while nominally healthy, although unrecorded immune exposures were likely present. CMV serostatus was positive for more than 250 and negative for 352 of the 666 cohort members, and was not recorded for this donor. A peripheral blood sample was collected from each donor, and TCR beta sequencing was performed on peripheral blood mononuclear cells. Genomic DNA extraction from the blood cell samples was performed with the Qiagen DNeasy Blood Extraction Kit. Its CDR3 holds 18 amino acids, cysteine through phenylalanine. Only the CDR3 portion is preserved as DNA: 54 bases, with reading frame beginning at the first base. V ends up 0 bases short and J 2 bases short, with an unmatched junction base count of 10. From the germline V gene, CDR1 is SGHAT and CDR2 is FQNNGV.

These data originate in a study of cytomegalovirus exposure and HLA in healthy donors (dated by TCRdb to about 2017). A note on the overall study: An earlier analysis of approximately 640 of the donors reported approximately 290 Gb of sequence data and about 100 million unique TCR beta sequences from 150 million to 200 million T cells. A later analysis re-examined previously published TCR beta repertoires from more than 650 donors and added high-resolution HLA genotyping to investigate patterns of TCR occurrence. Rather than using new phenotypic data, the later analysis identified candidate immune exposures from TCR beta sequences and from how often those sequences occurred across donors. The study combined high-throughput TCR immunosequencing, statistical association of individual TCRs with disease status, and machine learning to predict cytomegalovirus infection status. Both class I and class II loci were covered by HLA typing, at four-digit resolution. An early release covering over 500 HLA-typed donors comprised about 300 gigabases of sequencing data and 65 million to 100 million unique TCR sequences. Besides the first cohort of roughly 700 subjects, a separate validation cohort made up of about 120 different subjects was used. The aim of the study was to test whether cataloging public T cell receptors could identify signatures of past pathogen exposure. Of the 300 to 450 genotyped donors, roughly 80% fell in the genetic ancestry cluster associated with self-reported Caucasian donors. About 5 DR-DQ haplotypes were handled as single units for association and clustering, since linkage in the cohort was strong. Across 398 genotyped donors of the cohort, an average of approximately 240,000 unique TCR beta nucleotide sequences per donor were sequenced, and roughly a sixth of those sequences were non-productive. The number of typed donors differed by locus: 629-630 for A, B, C, DRB1 and DQB1; roughly 510 for DQA1; around 610 for DPA1; and some 430 for DPB1. A later genetic analysis took genome-wide SNP genotypes for about 65% of the 666 donors and used that subset as a discovery cohort. The study used immunosequencing to profile the T cell repertoires of 666 subjects and linked those repertoires to cytomegalovirus serostatus. Every discovery cohort repertoire had been produced on one sequencing platform. Donor age, sex, ethnicity and CMV serostatus were compiled together with the repertoire data. In an earlier analysis of a few hundred of the donors, high-throughput TCR beta sequencing was used to judge whether each TCR beta V gene segment behaved as functional or pseudogenic. On the study overall, not on this receptor specifically: In a later analysis, TCR association rates were found to vary across HLA loci, with the most associated TCRs seen for DRB1 alleles and the fewest for HLA-C alleles. Immune exposure information for the cohort was limited to CMV serostatus. Presence/absence analyses assumed roughly uniform sequencing depth across donors, an assumption that may not hold. Because some donors lacked HLA typing at each locus, the association tests relied only on the typed subset. Correlated functional status among segregating V segments might be attributable to linkage disequilibrium, but an unknown experimental factor could not be ruled out. A later analysis found that most CMV-associated TCR beta chains appeared HLA-restricted, with HLA associations seemingly driven largely by CMV exposure. According to the authors, the approach could potentially be generalized to other disease states and immunological phenotypes. Specific HLA alleles were associated with 16,951 TCR beta sequences at a false discovery rate of 0.05 in a later analysis. In a later genetic analysis, fewer N-insertions in productive TCRs were reported among donors in an Asian-associated ancestry cluster than the roughly 670-donor mean. A later genetic analysis associated a missense DCLRE1C variant with V-gene and J-gene trimming of TCR beta chains, and an independent cohort replicated the association. About 17 rarely observed V segments, including chromosome 9 orphons, were excluded from the earlier analysis of almost 600 of the donors because counts were too low. The 87-base-pair reads could not distinguish some IMGT-functional V segments, including TRBV6-2 and TRBV6-3, so those segments were excluded. In a later analysis, several top co-occurrence clusters were reported to appear linked to parvovirus B19, influenza, CMV and Epstein-Barr virus. A further reported finding was that TCR beta sequences accurately predicted the HLA-A and HLA-B alleles for most subjects in the first cohort. The study listed approximately 150 TCR beta chains as associated with cytomegalovirus. When HLA alleles, especially DR and DQ, strongly co-occurred, TCR associations were difficult to assign to individual alleles. The classifier was reported to diagnose cytomegalovirus status with high specificity and sensitivity in both the original and validation cohorts. The sequencing pipeline was judged likely to have produced a cluster of highly shared sequence variants as a technical artifact. In a later analysis, HLA-associated TCR beta chains showed more clonal expansion and lower generation probabilities than non-associated chains that were equally common. In an earlier analysis of several hundred of the donors, most TCR beta V segments were observed in productive rearrangements about 87% or about 30% of the time, broadly matching IMGT annotations. In this cohort, only TCR beta chains were sequenced, and detectable features were limited by the absence of alpha or paired-chain data. In vitro tests confirmed that a few of the cytomegalovirus-associated TCR beta chains recognize cytomegalovirus antigens. Most TCR sequences were seen in very few donors, while some public TCRs were found in many individuals.

Library preparation was by the immunoSEQ multiplex PCR assay. A mixture of 60 forward primers for TCR Vbeta segments and 13 reverse primers for TCR Jbeta segments was used in the multiplex PCR. A multiplex PCR assay on genomic DNA amplified the CDR3 region of rearranged TCR beta genes. Amplified TCR beta libraries were sequenced as 87-base-pair reads on the Illumina HiSeq System. Per the authors' processing: A later analysis counted tens of millions of unique TCR beta chains across the 650 to 800 repertoires, and some 12 million of these chains were shared by at least two donors. A nearest-neighbor algorithm error-corrected the raw reads and collapsed the reads into unique sequences, merging closely related sequences to remove PCR and sequencing errors. Alignment of CDR3 sequences to IMGT reference sequences was used to assign V, D and J gene segments. For a sequence to be retained, a match of at least six nucleotides was required to both a V gene segment and a J gene segment. Rearrangements were called productive when the CDR3 lacked stop codons and stayed in frame with V and J; all others were non-productive. CDR3 was defined according to IMGT convention as the region running from the second conserved V-encoded cysteine to the conserved J-encoded phenylalanine. The earlier analysis of 500 to 750 of the donors excluded any sequence lacking an unambiguous match to a single V gene segment. An earlier analysis of fewer than 750 of the donors called V segments functional above 56.7% productive rearrangements and segregating when the between-donor standard deviation exceeded 5%. A statistical classification framework was built to diagnose cytomegalovirus status from the catalog of TCR beta chain sequences. V and J gene assignment, in a later analysis, came from comparing TCR nucleotide sequences with IMGT/GENE-DB human TR gene sequences. In a later analysis, CDR3 sequences and most-parsimonious VDJ recombination scenarios were assigned using the TCRdist pipeline. In a later analysis, each TCR beta chain was defined by its CDR3 amino acid sequence together with its V-gene family, and reads lacking a unique V-gene family were excluded. As a way to deal with suspected cross-contamination and a sequencing artifact, a later analysis dropped more than 500 nucleotide sequences that were highly shared and had low generation probability. In a later analysis, a clonal expansion index was calculated for each public chain from normalized within-repertoire ranks of inferred template counts. Generation probabilities in a later analysis came from a VDJ recombination model fitted to out-of-frame rearrangements, and those results were checked against IGoR. Hypergeometric tests were used in a later analysis to score TCR-TCR, TCR-HLA and TCR-CMV co-occurrence, with a repertoire-size bias correction applied to the TCR pairs. False discovery rates were estimated in a later analysis by permuting HLA or CMV assignments 20 times. In a later analysis, co-occurring TCRs were grouped using DBSCAN, with TCRdist sequence similarity added in when clustering inside HLA-allele-positive subsets. For co-occurrence clustering, repertoires with fewer than 30,000 or more than 120,000 public chains were excluded, along with 4 to 6 repertoires with anomalous nucleotide sharing. TCRdb stores this immuneACCESS table with in-frame sequences only. Part of the clones is absent; in the studies checked, under half of the shortfall reflects unresolved V genes, and no reason is known for the rest. The DNA gave D and trimming, while V, J and clone size come from that table. The sample data list approximately 140,000 clones, and 70% to 80% of these were observed just once. The ten largest clones add up to roughly 3.4% of the sample.

This TCR was sampled from a human donor in good health. In this chain, TRBV11-2 is recombined with TRBJ2-7; the central 10 bases match TRBD2. Material: PBMCs. The DNA is TGTGCCAGCAGCTTAGATTCCGTTAGCGGGGGGCCCACCTACGAGCAGTACTTC. Its amino acids are CASSLDSVSGGPTYEQYF.